This record looks at one T cell receptor beta chain sequence and its context. Germline V gives CDR1 KGHSH, CDR2 LQKENI. V was cut by 3 bases and J by 3 bases, with 11 bases left in between. The CDR3 totals 14 residues. This record comes from a study of blood T cell repertoires in COVID-19. Study-level information: T cells, B-cell-depleted T cells, or PBMCs provided the cDNA or gDNA that served as material.

The Seattle patients, enrolled during active infection, were followed longitudinally. Original handling: It was from reference gene primer amplification that nucleated cell counts were estimated. The data were produced by immunoSEQ multiplex PCR, yet TCRdb's version contains in-frame clones alone and is incomplete. The V and J calls and the clone size are those of that table, but D and trimming were determined from the DNA. The sample has 50,000 to 80,000 clones; over 75% are singletons. The TCR was taken from a woman aged 55-70 years with COVID-19, enrolled during active disease. This chain joins TRBV18 and TRBJ2-5, with a tentative D call TRBD1 (5 bases). The sequencing input was peripheral blood. The CDR3 protein is CASSPVLGEETQYF. DNA for the CDR3: TGTGCCAGCTCACCGGTTTTAGGGGAAGAGACCCAGTACTTC.